The clone carrying this T cell receptor beta chain occurred a few times. Seattle enrolled patients during active infection and tracked them longitudinally. Deletions cut 4 bases from V and 0 bases from J, with 13 bases between. Looked up from germline, CDR1 is SGHRS and CDR2 is YFSETQ. CDR3 length: 16 amino acids. The data belong to a study of blood T cell repertoires in COVID-19. Study overall: There were acute and convalescent COVID-19 samples, and they came from the United States, Italy and Spain.

Original methodology: Amplification of reference gene primers was used by the study to estimate nucleated cell counts. Method: immunoSEQ multiplex PCR; TCRdb's copy keeps in-frame clones and lacks some. V and J calls and clone size are given by that table; D and trimming were obtained from the DNA. The data contain 250,000 to 400,000 clones, about 91% of them singletons. The origin of this receptor is a woman in her twenties or thirties with COVID-19, enrolled during active disease. The gene calls are TRBV5-1 and TRBJ1-4; D uncertain. Sequencing was performed on peripheral blood. CDR3 DNA: TGCGCCAGCAGCCCCCGCGCCGGGACAACTAATGAAAAACTGTTTTTT. Translating gives CASSPRAGTTNEKLFF.